Reported below is one T cell receptor beta chain. This entry comes from a study of blood T cell repertoires in COVID-19. Study-wide background: Spain, Italy and the United States supplied samples that represented acute and convalescent COVID-19. PBMCs, B-cell-depleted T cells, or T cells provided the cDNA or gDNA that made up the material.

Under the authors' procedure: Nucleated cell counts were estimated from reference gene primer amplification. This table comes from immunoSEQ multiplex PCR, and its TCRdb copy is limited to in-frame clones, with some not included. V, J and clone size were drawn from that table, and D and trimming were deduced from the DNA. The table has about 54,000 clones, 91% seen once. Germline V gives CDR1 SEHNR, CDR2 FQNEAQ (reference sequence). This CDR3 is 15 amino acids long. V lost 1 base, J lost 5 bases, and 11 bases lay in between. This clonotype was obtained from a woman in her sixties or seventies with active or convalescent COVID-19. The chain combines TRBV7-9 with TRBJ1-4; D gene ambiguous. The sample comprised peripheral blood. CDR3: CASSLERVANEKLFF. Here the CDR3 DNA reads TGTGCCAGCAGCTTAGAACGGGTGGCGAATGAAAAACTGTTTTTT. Using reference TRBV7-9 and TRBJ1-4 for the parts outside the CDR3, the full variable domain is DTGVSQNPRHKITKRGQNVTFRCDPISEHNRLYWYRQTLGQGPEFLTYFQNEAQLEKSRLLSDRFSAERPKGSFSTLEIQRTEQGDSAMYLCASSLERVANEKLFFGSGTQLSVL.